This is a list of T cell receptor beta chains from one sample in a study of CD8 T cells in Susac syndrome. TCRdb independently ran MiXCR on the immunoSEQ multiplex PCR reads; one entry per CDR3 protein. In the table there are about 180,000 distinct CDR3 sequences, approximately 94% of which are singletons. Sequencing was done on a sample of CD4+ T cells from PBMCs. The receptors stem from a human donor with Susac syndrome. Both conserved end residues are part of each CDR3. The order of the fields is J gene, clone size, D gene, V gene, CDR3 protein, CDR3 DNA. D genes are given only for firm matches. Expanded clones are given a class, and other clones once, few, many or no size at all.

>TRBJ1-1|-|-|TRBV20-1
CSASKGGTEAFF
TGCAGTGCTAGTAAGGGGGGGACTGAAGCTTTCTTT
>TRBJ2-1|-|-|TRBV2
CASSDSEASNEQFF
TGTGCCAGCAGTGACAGTGAGGCTAGCAATGAGCAGTTCTTC
>TRBJ2-2|-|-|TRBV5-6
CASSLGDLTGELFF
TGTGCCAGCAGCTTGGGGGACTTAACCGGGGAGCTGTTTTTT
>TRBJ2-2|-|-|TRBV7-9
CASSLSHEGTGELFF
TGTGCCAGCAGCTTATCTCATGAGGGCACCGGGGAGCTGTTTTTT
>TRBJ1-2|-|-|TRBV18
CASSPRRGDGYGYTF
TGTGCCAGCTCTCCCAGGCGAGGGGATGGCTATGGCTACACCTTC
>TRBJ1-1|-|-|TRBV27
CASSTRAARRYTEAFF
TGTGCCAGCAGTACCAGGGCGGCCAGGAGGTATACTGAAGCTTTCTTT
>TRBJ2-2|-|-|TRBV18
CASSMAVPNTGELFF
TGTGCCAGTTCGATGGCAGTACCCAACACCGGGGAGCTGTTTTTT
>TRBJ2-3|-|TRBD2|TRBV5-6
CASSLASAGGTDTQYF
TGTGCCAGCAGCTTGGCCTCGGCGGGGGGGACAGATACGCAGTATTTT
>TRBJ2-3|once|TRBD2|TRBV20-1
CSASLAGAGDTQYF
TGCAGTGCTTCACTAGCGGGGGCCGGGGATACGCAGTATTTT
>TRBJ2-5|-|-|TRBV27
CASSPRDTETQYF
TGTGCCAGCAGTCCCCGGGACACGGAGACCCAGTACTTC
>TRBJ2-2|-|-|TRBV29-1
CSVYRDQNANTGELFF
TGCAGCGTTTACCGGGACCAAAATGCGAACACCGGGGAGCTGTTTTTT
>TRBJ2-5|once|-|TRBV5-1
CASSPQGFGETQYF
TGCGCCAGCAGCCCCCAGGGATTCGGGGAGACCCAGTACTTC
>TRBJ2-7|once|-|TRBV18
CASSPPSGFKQYF
TGTGCCAGCTCACCACCGTCCGGGTTCAAGCAGTACTTC
>TRBJ1-2|-|TRBD1|TRBV6-5
CASSFRDRGLGGYTF
TGTGCCAGCAGTTTCAGAGACAGGGGGCTTGGGGGCTACACCTTC
>TRBJ2-7|-|-|TRBV3-1
CASSQIGVREQYF
TGTGCCAGCAGCCAGATCGGGGTGAGGGAGCAGTACTTC
>TRBJ2-4|few|TRBD1|TRBV18
CASSPWTGENIQYF
TGTGCCAGCTCACCCTGGACAGGGGAAAACATTCAGTACTTC
>TRBJ1-2|once|-|TRBV7-3
CASSLEFGARYTF
TGTGCCAGCAGCTTAGAGTTTGGGGCGCGCTACACCTTC
>TRBJ1-2|-|-|TRBV30
CAWAMGVNYGYTF
TGTGCCTGGGCCATGGGGGTTAACTATGGCTACACCTTC
>TRBJ2-1|-|-|TRBV10-3
CAALASSRGEQFF
TGTGCCGCACTCGCTTCTTCACGGGGTGAGCAGTTCTTC
>TRBJ1-5|-|TRBD1|TRBV29-1
CSAGGTGAQPQHF
TGCAGCGCCGGAGGTACAGGGGCTCAGCCCCAGCATTTT
>TRBJ1-2|-|-|TRBV6-1
CASIPGTSDYGYTF
TGTGCCAGCATCCCAGGAACCTCCGACTATGGCTACACCTTC
>TRBJ2-2|-|-|TRBV5-1
CASSSVANTGELFF
TGCGCCAGCAGCTCTGTCGCGAACACCGGGGAGCTGTTTTTT
>TRBJ2-2|-|-|TRBV18
CASSPPEPTGELFF
TGTGCCAGCTCACCCCCTGAACCCACCGGGGAGCTGTTTTTT
>TRBJ2-6|-|-|TRBV15
CATSRDLDSGANVLTF
TGTGCCACCAGCAGAGATCTTGACTCTGGGGCCAACGTCCTGACTTTC
>TRBJ2-5|-|TRBD2|TRBV20-1
CSARASSGQETQYF
TGCAGTGCTAGAGCGTCTAGCGGACAAGAGACCCAGTACTTC
>TRBJ2-1|-|TRBD2|TRBV12-3/TRBV12-4
CASSPGLAIEQFF
TGTGCCAGCAGTCCGGGACTAGCTATTGAGCAGTTCTTC
>TRBJ1-6|-|TRBD1|TRBV30
CAWRGTGVTPLHF
TGTGCCTGGCGCGGGACAGGGGTGACACCCCTCCACTTT